Listed here are 32 T cell receptor beta chains from one sample, sequenced in a study of molecular identifiers for immune sequencing clone quantification. MiXCR was run by TCRdb on the PCR reads, yielding one entry per CDR3 protein. In the table there are over 65,000 distinct CDR3 sequences, around a quarter of which are singletons. Input material: naive CD8+ T cells from blood, with Jurkat cell RNA spiked in. Regarding subset: FACS-sorted CD8+CD4-CCR7+CD45RA+ naive T cells. Source of these receptors: a human donor in good health. Some libraries in this study had Jurkat cell RNA spiked in.

This CDR3 reads CASSLEPSYNEQFF. In DNA form, the CDR3 reads TGTGCCAGCAGCTTGGAGCCTTCCTACAATGAGCAGTTCTTC. V is TRBV5-6 and J is TRBJ2-1; no clear D gene. V was shortened by 0 bases and J by 1 base, with 5 bases between the two germline ends. The V gene's germline CDR1 is SGHDT and CDR2 YYEEEE. There are 14 residues in the CDR3.

Details on this clonotype: One base away lies a much larger clone, so this may be a sequencing read error. Because the CDR3 is missing its conserved closing phenylalanine or tryptophan, this is likely a read error. The chain links TRBV6-2 or TRBV6-3 to TRBJ1-1; no clear D gene. V shed 6 bases and J shed 3 bases, with 11 bases lying between them. This CDR3 comprises 13 residues. The germline V gene has CDR1 MNHEY and CDR2 SVGEGT. This CDR3 reads CASSPGRYTEAFY. The CDR3, as DNA: TGTGCCAGCAGCCCCGGACGGTACACTGAAGCTTTCTAT.

Of note for this clonotype: A much bigger clone sits one base away, suggesting this may be a read error. The chain joins TRBV9 to TRBJ1-5; D unclear. Germline V lookup: CDR1 SGDLS, CDR2 YYNGEE. CDR3 length equals 20 residues. CDR3 nucleotide sequence: TGTGCCAGCCACCGGGAAAAGAGAACTTGGCTACCAGGAGAGTATCAGCCCCAGCAATTT. Its translation: CASHREKRTWLPGEYQPQQF.

This clonotype was observed many times. This sequence joins TRBV28 and TRBJ2-4, with D perhaps TRBD2 (5 bases). CDR1 is MDHEN and CDR2 is SYDVKM in the germline V gene. The CDR3 loop spans 16 amino acids. V dropped 6 bases and J dropped 0 bases, with 15 bases sitting between them. The CDR3 nucleotides read TGTGCCAGCAGAGAGACTACCATGCTAGCCAAAAACATTCAGTACTTC. It yields the protein CASRETTMLAKNIQYF.

This clonotype was counted a few times. This chain uses TRBV19 with TRBJ2-3, with D tentatively TRBD1 or TRBD2 (6 bases each). V gave up 2 bases and J gave up 1 base, with 16 bases separating them. Germline V gives CDR1 LNHDA, CDR2 SQIVND (reference sequence). The CDR3 length is 17 residues. CDR3 coding DNA: TGTGCCAGTAGTATATTTCCTCGGGGGCAACGCACAGATACGCAGTATTTT. This codes for CASSIFPRGQRTDTQYF. The whole variable domain, remainder taken from reference TRBV19 and TRBJ2-3, is DGGITQSPKYLFRKEGQNVTLSCEQNLNHDAMYWYRQDPGQGLRLIYYSQIVNDFQKGDIAEGYSVSREKKESFPLTVTSAQKNPTAFYLCASSIFPRGQRTDTQYFGPGTRLTVL.

This clonotype was seen only a few times. This chain connects TRBV5-6 to TRBJ2-7; the D gene is possibly TRBD2 (6 bases). The CDR3 covers 14 residues. Germline values: CDR1 SGHDT, CDR2 YYEEEE. V lost 4 bases and J lost 7, with 18 bases in between. CDR3 coding DNA: TGTGCCAGCAGCCTGCGGGACCTAGGGTGGGAGCAGTACTTC. Protein product: CASSLRDLGWEQYF.

This clonotype was seen a few times. The chain recombines TRBV27 with TRBJ2-3, with D hard to call. CDR3 size: 13 residues. From germline, CDR1 is MNHEY and CDR2 SMNVEV (reference sequence). With 6 bases removed from V and 0 bases from J, the gap between germline ends came to 7 bases. The CDR3 sequence is CASSPQSTDTQYF. CDR3 nucleotides: TGTGCCAGCAGCCCCCAAAGCACAGATACGCAGTATTTT.

The chain uses TRBV5-1 and TRBJ2-1, with 10 bases aligning to TRBD1. V was pared by 0 bases and J by 2 bases, with 17 bases of the junction left unmatched. The CDR3 loop spans 21 amino acids. From germline, CDR1 is SGHRS and CDR2 YFSETQ. The CDR3 here is CASSLAIEDRGRSWTYNEQFF. CDR3 coding DNA: TGCGCCAGCAGCTTGGCCATCGAAGACAGGGGGCGGTCCTGGACCTACAATGAGCAGTTCTTC.

The rearrangement uses TRBV25-1 and TRBJ1-1, with no clear D. Germline V gene lookup returns CDR1 MGHDK and CDR2 SYGVNS. This CDR3 spans 17 amino acids. V lost 3 bases and J 1 base, leaving 18 bases between the germline ends. DNA of the CDR3: TGTGCCAGCAGTGACGACCTCTACGGATCCCAGAACACTGAAGCTTTCTTT. Translation: CASSDDLYGSQNTEAFF. Variable domain in full (rest from reference TRBV25-1 and TRBJ1-1): EADIYQTPRYLVIGTGKKITLECSQTMGHDKMYWYQQDPGMELHLIHYSYGVNSTEKGDLSSESTVSRIRTEHFPLTLESARPSHTSQYLCASSDDLYGSQNTEAFFGQGTRLTVV.

As to this clonotype: A much larger clone lies a single base off, so this may be a read error. The V and J genes are TRBV5-3 and TRBJ2-5; possibly TRBD1 for D (6 bases). TRBV5-3 is noted as an ORF with a role that remains uncertain. The CDR3 consists of 13 residues. V lost 10 bases, J lost 5 bases, and 18 bases lay in between. In nucleotides, the CDR3 is TGTGCCGGCAGTTACAGGGATTTTGAGACCCAGTACTTC. It translates to CAGSYRDFETQYF.

Remarks on this clonotype: This sequence may be a read error, since a much larger clone differs from it by one base. This rearrangement joins TRBV5-4 to TRBJ2-7; TRBD1 agrees at 7 bases. The CDR3 runs to 16 residues. Germline CDR1 SGHNT, CDR2 YYREEE (reference sequence). J lost 1 base, V lost 0 bases, and 7 bases had no gene match. Written as DNA, the CDR3 is TGTGCCAGCAGCTTGGTGCCGGGACAGAGTTCCTACGAGCAGTACTTC. Translated, it gives CASSLVPGQSSYEQYF.

In its sample, this clonotype was seen many times. The V gene is TRBV20-1, the J gene TRBJ2-7, with 7 nucleotides matching TRBD2. Germline loops: CDR1 DFQATT, CDR2 SNEGSKA (reference sequence). This CDR3 comprises 16 residues. After removal of 0 bases from V and 0 bases from J, the junction contained 8 bases not matched to a gene. The CDR3 sequence is CSARDPLRESSYEQYF. CDR3 DNA sequence: TGCAGTGCTAGAGATCCTTTGCGGGAGAGCTCCTACGAGCAGTACTTC.

This clonotype appeared many times. The V call is TRBV6-1, the J call TRBJ2-3, with D tentatively TRBD1 (6 bases). The CDR3 runs 15 residues. Trimming pared 3 bases from V and 2 bases from J, leaving 12 bases between. Germline lookup yields CDR1 MNHNS and CDR2 SASEGT. CDR3 in DNA: TGTGCCAGCAGTGACCTGACAGGCTACACAGATACGCAGTATTTT. It is translated as CASSDLTGYTDTQYF.

The V and J genes are TRBV20-1 and TRBJ1-5, with a weak D call TRBD1 (5 bases). Trimming shortened V by 5 bases and J by 6 bases, and 14 bases separated the two germline ends. The CDR3 contains 13 residues. Germline-derived CDR1 and CDR2 are DFQATT and SNEGSKA (reference sequence). The CDR3 region has the DNA TGCAGTGCTCATTCGGGGGACCCTCAGCCCCAGCATTTT. This gives the protein CSAHSGDPQPQHF.

Points on this clonotype: This may stem from a read error, because a much larger clone lies one nucleotide away. V gene TRBV28 combines with J gene TRBJ1-1; D gene ambiguous. The CDR3 extends over 10 amino acids. V was shortened by 6 bases and J by 5 bases, with 4 bases between the two germline ends. Germline V lookup: CDR1 MDHEN, CDR2 SYDVKM. CDR3 protein: CASRKTEAFF. DNA for the CDR3: TGTGCCAGCAGGAAGACTGAAGCTTTCTTT.

This sequence joins TRBV4-3 and TRBJ1-6, with D uncertain. CDR1 is LGHNA, CDR2 YSLEER, per germline. The CDR3 sequence is 14 residues long. Trimming left V 4 bases short and J 7 bases short, with 11 bases between. Here the CDR3 reads CASSLGRVNSPLHF. DNA of the CDR3: TGCGCCAGCAGCCTCGGGAGGGTCAATTCACCCCTCCACTTT.

Concerning this clonotype: A much larger clonotype is one base distant, so this may be a read error. Because the CDR3 is missing its conserved closing phenylalanine or tryptophan, this is likely a read error. The gene calls are TRBV5-5 and TRBJ1-5; 7 nucleotides agree with TRBD1. J gave up 3 bases and V 0 bases, and 3 bases lay outside the gene matches. The CDR3 is 15 amino acids. Germline values: CDR1 SGHKS, CDR2 YYEKEE (reference sequence). DNA of the CDR3: TGTGCCAGCAGCTTGGACGGGACAGTCAATCAGCCCCAGCATCTT. It specifies CASSLDGTVNQPQHL.

This clonotype was counted only a few times. A read error is possible here, since a much larger clone lies one base away. The chain has TRBV4-3 and TRBJ2-3, with 7 bases aligning to TRBD2. Per the germline V gene, CDR1 is LGHNA and CDR2 is YSLEER. The V and J ends lost 3 bases and 0 bases, in that order; junction bases with no gene match: 6. This CDR3 spans 16 amino acids. The CDR3 is CASSHGLVRSTDTQYF. CDR3 nucleotides: TGCGCCAGCAGCCACGGACTAGTCAGAAGCACAGATACGCAGTATTTT.

The V and J genes are TRBV28 and TRBJ1-4, with TRBD1 matching over 7 bases. This CDR3 has 14 amino acids. Germline V lookup: CDR1 MDHEN, CDR2 SYDVKM. V gave up 6 bases and J gave up 8 bases; unmatched junction bases: 9. The CDR3 DNA is TGTGCCAGCAGGCGGTTGGCAGGGGGAGAAAAACTGTTTTTT. Encoded protein: CASRRLAGGEKLFF.

The CDR3 here is CASSEQESTEAFF. DNA for the CDR3: TGTGCCAGCAGTGAACAAGAGAGCACTGAAGCTTTCTTT. This chain uses TRBV6-1 with TRBJ1-1; the D is unclear. The germline CDR1 and CDR2 sequences are MNHNS and SASEGT. The CDR3 totals 13 residues. V gave up 2 bases and J gave up 4 bases, with 8 bases separating them.

This rearrangement joins TRBV29-1 to TRBJ2-7; D remains ambiguous. Between the trimmed V and J ends, which lost 4 bases and 3 bases, there was a span of 10 bases. The CDR3 is made up of 12 amino acids. Germline V gene lookup returns CDR1 SQVTM and CDR2 ANQGSEA. Here the CDR3 DNA reads TGCAGCGTTGTCGATGGCAGCTACGAGCAGTACTTC. Amino acid sequence: CSVVDGSYEQYF.

Only one count was recorded for this clonotype. This may be a read error: a much more frequent sequence differs by one nucleotide. The chain carries TRBV30 and TRBJ1-1; the D gene is possibly TRBD1 (6 bases). V lost 3 bases and J 9 bases, leaving 14 bases between the germline ends. The CDR3 runs to 12 residues. Germline CDR1 and CDR2: GTSNPN and SVGIG (reference sequence). The CDR3 DNA reads TGTGCCTGGAGCCGGGGGCCAGGTCAAGCTTTCTTT. It translates to CAWSRGPGQAFF.

The V gene is TRBV6-5, the J gene TRBJ1-2; 8 nucleotides align to TRBD1. Unmatched junction bases numbered 18, after V lost 3 bases and J lost 3 bases. The CDR3 is 19 amino acids. Germline CDR1 and CDR2: MNHEY and SVGAGI. The DNA of the CDR3 is TGTGCCAGCAGTTATAGGTTAATCGACAGGGGCACAAATTACTATGGCTACACCTTC. The encoded protein is CASSYRLIDRGTNYYGYTF.

The chain joins TRBV7-9 to TRBJ1-4; 7 bases fit TRBD1. The germline V gene has CDR1 SEHNR and CDR2 FQNEAQ (reference sequence). After removal of 4 bases from V and 0 bases from J, the junction contained 8 bases not matched to a gene. This CDR3 region has 17 residues. The CDR3 coding sequence is TGTGCCAGCAGCTCCGTCCCGGGACAGTCAACTAATGAAAAACTGTTTTTT. Translated, it gives CASSSVPGQSTNEKLFF.

V and J are TRBV20-1 and TRBJ2-3, with D perhaps TRBD2 (6 bases). V was shortened by 2 bases and J by 2 bases, with 14 bases between the two germline ends. Per the germline V gene, CDR1 is DFQATT and CDR2 is SNEGSKA (reference sequence). The CDR3 is made up of 15 amino acids. The CDR3 DNA reads as TGCAGTGCTAGATTTACGGGGGATCCCACAGATACGCAGTATTTT. This gives the protein CSARFTGDPTDTQYF.

This clonotype was detected only a few times. The V call is TRBV7-9, the J call TRBJ2-7; perhaps TRBD2 as D (6 bases). Germline CDR1 SEHNR, CDR2 FQNEAQ (reference sequence). CDR3 length equals 14 residues. The ends were cut back, 5 bases at V and 5 bases at J, with 16 bases in the middle. The CDR3 region has the DNA TGTGCCAGCAGCAGGGAACGGGAGTACAACGAGCAGTACTTC. Translated, it gives CASSREREYNEQYF.

This clonotype has just one count. V gene TRBV4-3 combines with J gene TRBJ2-7, with unresolved D. Germline-derived CDR1 and CDR2 are LGHNA and YSLEER. Trimming took off 0 bases at V and 8 bases at J, with 17 bases between the two ends. The CDR3 length is 15 residues. Written as DNA, the CDR3 is TGCGCCAGCAGCCAAGAATCGGGCGGACCTTACAAGCAGTACTTC. Amino acid sequence: CASSQESGGPYKQYF.

In this sample, this clonotype turned up many times. This rearrangement joins TRBV5-1 to TRBJ2-2; 7 bases line up with TRBD1. CDR3 size: 15 residues. The germline gives CDR1 SGHRS, CDR2 YFSETQ. Germline trimming cut 0 bases from V and 9 bases from J; bases unmatched to any gene: 8. The CDR3 DNA follows: TGCGCCAGCAGCTTGGACAGGGGAGTGATCCGGGAGCTGTTTTTT. Its protein is CASSLDRGVIRELFF.

Of note for this clonotype: This may stem from a read error, because a much larger clone lies one nucleotide away. The V gene is TRBV7-9, the J gene TRBJ2-7; D is unresolved. Looked up from germline, CDR1 is SEHNR and CDR2 is FQNEAQ (reference sequence). Trimming left V 5 bases short and J 6 bases short, with 14 bases between. The CDR3 length is 13 residues. CDR3 nucleotide sequence: TGTGCCAGCAGCCCAAGCGCGCAGTGCGAGCAGTACTTC. Amino acid sequence: CASSPSAQCEQYF.

The gene calls are TRBV27 and TRBJ2-1; D not certain. V dropped 7 bases and J dropped 0 bases, with 13 bases sitting between them. There are 15 residues in the CDR3. The germline CDR1 and CDR2 sequences are MNHEY and SMNVEV (reference sequence). CDR3 bases: TGTGCCAGCATCGCCGATGGCATCTCCTACAATGAGCAGTTCTTC. Protein: CASIADGISYNEQFF.

This chain connects TRBV3-1 to TRBJ1-1, with D tentatively TRBD1 (6 bases). Trimming shortened V by 0 bases and J by 4 bases, and 12 bases separated the two germline ends. The CDR3 length is 15 residues. Germline V gene data show CDR1 as LGHDT and CDR2 as YNNKEL (reference sequence). CDR3: CASSQDTGQITEAFF. CDR3 DNA: TGTGCCAGCAGCCAAGATACAGGGCAGATCACTGAAGCTTTCTTT.

This clonotype showed up many times. V is TRBV12-3 or TRBV12-4 and J is TRBJ2-1; 7 bases are shared with TRBD2. V shed 9 bases, J shed 5 bases, and the junction held 4 bases outside the gene matches. The CDR3 has 12 amino acids. DNA of the CDR3: TGTGCCAGTGGGACTACCGACAATGAGCAGTTCTTC. It encodes CASGTTDNEQFF.